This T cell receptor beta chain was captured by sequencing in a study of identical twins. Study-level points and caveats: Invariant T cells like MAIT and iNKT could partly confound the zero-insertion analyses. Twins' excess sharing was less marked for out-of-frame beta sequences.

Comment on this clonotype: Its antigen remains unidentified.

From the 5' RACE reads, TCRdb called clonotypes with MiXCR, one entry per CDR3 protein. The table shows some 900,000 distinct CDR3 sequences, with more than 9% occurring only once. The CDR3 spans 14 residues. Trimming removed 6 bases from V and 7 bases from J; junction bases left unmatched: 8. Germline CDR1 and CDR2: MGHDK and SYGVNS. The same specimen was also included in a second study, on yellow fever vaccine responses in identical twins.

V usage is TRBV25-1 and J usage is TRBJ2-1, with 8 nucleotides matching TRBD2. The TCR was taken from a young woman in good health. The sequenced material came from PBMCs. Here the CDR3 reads CASRRGVGSNEQFF. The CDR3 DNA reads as TGTGCCAGCAGGCGGGGGGTGGGTTCGAATGAGCAGTTCTTC.